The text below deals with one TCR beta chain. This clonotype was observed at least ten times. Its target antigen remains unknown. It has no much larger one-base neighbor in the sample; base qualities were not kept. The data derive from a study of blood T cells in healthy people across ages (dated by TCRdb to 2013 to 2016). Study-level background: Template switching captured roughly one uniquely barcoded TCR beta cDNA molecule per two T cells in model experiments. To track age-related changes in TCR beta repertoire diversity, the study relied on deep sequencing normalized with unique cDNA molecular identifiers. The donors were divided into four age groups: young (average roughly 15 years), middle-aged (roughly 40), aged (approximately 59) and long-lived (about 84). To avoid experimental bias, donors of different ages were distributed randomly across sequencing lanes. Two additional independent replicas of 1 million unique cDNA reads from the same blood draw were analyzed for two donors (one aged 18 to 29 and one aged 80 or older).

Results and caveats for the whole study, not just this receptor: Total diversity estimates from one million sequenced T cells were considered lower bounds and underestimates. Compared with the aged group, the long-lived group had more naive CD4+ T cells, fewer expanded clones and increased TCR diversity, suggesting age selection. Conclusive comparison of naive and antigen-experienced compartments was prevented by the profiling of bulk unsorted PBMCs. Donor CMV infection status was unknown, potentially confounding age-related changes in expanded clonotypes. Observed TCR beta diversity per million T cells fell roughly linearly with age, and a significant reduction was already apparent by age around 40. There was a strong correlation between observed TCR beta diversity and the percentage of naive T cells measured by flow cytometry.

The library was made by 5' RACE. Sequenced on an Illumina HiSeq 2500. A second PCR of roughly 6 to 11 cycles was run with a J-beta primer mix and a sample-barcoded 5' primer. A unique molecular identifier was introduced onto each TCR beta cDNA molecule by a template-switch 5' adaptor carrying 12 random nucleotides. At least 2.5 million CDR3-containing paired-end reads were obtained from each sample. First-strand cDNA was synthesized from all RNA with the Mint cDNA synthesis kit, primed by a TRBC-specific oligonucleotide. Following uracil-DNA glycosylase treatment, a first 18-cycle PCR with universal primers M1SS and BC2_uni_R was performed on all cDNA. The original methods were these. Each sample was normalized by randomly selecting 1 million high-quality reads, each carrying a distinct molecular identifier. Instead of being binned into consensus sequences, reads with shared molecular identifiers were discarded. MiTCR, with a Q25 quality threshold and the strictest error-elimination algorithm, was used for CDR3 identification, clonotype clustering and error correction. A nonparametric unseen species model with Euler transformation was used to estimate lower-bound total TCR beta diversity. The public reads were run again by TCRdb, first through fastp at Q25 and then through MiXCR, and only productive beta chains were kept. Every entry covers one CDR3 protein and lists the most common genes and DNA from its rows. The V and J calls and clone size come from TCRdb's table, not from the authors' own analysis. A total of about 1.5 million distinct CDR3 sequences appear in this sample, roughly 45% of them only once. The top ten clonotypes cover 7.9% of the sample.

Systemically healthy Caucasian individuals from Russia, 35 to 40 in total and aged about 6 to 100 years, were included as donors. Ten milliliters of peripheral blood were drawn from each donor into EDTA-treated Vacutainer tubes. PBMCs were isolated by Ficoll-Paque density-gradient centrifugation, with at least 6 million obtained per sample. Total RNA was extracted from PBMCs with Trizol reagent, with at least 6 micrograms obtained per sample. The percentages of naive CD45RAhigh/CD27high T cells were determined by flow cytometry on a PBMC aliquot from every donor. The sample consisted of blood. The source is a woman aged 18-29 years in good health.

The CDR3 amino acid sequence is: CASRGSGGAYNEQFF. Here is the DNA: TGCGCCAGCAGGGGCAGCGGGGGGGCCTACAATGAGCAGTTCTTC. The sequence links TRBV5-1 to TRBJ2-1, and TRBD2 aligns with 10 junction nucleotides. Relative to germline, V is missing 5 bases and J is missing 2 bases, with 4 bases of the junction outside any gene match. The germline V gene yields SGHRS for CDR1 and YFSETQ for CDR2. The CDR3 runs 15 residues from the cysteine to the phenylalanine. The retained sequence is limited to the CDR3, 45 bases, with the frame set at the first base.